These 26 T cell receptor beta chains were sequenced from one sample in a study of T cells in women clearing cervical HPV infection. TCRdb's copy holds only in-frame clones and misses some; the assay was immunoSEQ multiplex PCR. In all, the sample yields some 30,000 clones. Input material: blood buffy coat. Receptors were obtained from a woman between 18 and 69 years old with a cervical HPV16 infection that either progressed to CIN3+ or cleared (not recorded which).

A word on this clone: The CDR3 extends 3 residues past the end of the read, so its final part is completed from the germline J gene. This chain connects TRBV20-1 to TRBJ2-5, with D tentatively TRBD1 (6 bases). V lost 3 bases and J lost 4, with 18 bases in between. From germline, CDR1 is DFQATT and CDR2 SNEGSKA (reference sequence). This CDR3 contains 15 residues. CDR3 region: CSASPTGLGGETQYF. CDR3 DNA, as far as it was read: TGCAGTGCTAGTCCTACAGGGCTTGGGGGAGAGACC.

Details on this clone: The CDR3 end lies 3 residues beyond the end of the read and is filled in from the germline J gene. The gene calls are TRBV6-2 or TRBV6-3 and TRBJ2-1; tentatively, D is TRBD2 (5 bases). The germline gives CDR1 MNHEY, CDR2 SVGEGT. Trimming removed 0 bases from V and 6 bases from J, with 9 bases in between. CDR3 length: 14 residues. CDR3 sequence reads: CASSYSRVGNEQFF. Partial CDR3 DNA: TGTGCCAGCAGTTACTCGAGGGTTGGCAATGAG.

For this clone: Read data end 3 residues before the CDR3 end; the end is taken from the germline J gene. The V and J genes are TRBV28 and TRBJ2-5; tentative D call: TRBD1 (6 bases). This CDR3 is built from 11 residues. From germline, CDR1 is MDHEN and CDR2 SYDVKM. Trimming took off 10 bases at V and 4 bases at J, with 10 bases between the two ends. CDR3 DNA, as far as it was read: TGTGCCACCCTAGGGGGAGAGACC. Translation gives CATLGGET. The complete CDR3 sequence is CATLGGETQYF.

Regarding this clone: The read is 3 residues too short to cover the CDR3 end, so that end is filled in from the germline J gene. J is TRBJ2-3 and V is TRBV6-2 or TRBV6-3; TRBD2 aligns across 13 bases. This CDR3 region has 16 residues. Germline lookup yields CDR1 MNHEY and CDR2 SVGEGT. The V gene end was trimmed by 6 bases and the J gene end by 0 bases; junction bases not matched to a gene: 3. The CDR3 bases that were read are TGTGCCAGCAGCTGGGGACTAGCGGGGAGCACAGATACG. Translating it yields CASSWGLAGSTDT. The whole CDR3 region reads CASSWGLAGSTDTQYF.

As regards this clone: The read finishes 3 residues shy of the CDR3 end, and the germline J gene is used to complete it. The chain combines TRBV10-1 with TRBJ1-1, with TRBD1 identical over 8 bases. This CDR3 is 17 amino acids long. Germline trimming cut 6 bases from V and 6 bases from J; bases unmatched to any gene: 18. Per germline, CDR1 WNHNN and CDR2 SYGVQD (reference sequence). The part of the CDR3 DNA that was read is TGCGCCAGCAGGGCCCCATGTCTGACAGGGGTCGGGGCTGAA. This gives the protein CASRAPCLTGVGAE. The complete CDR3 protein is CASRAPCLTGVGAEAFF.

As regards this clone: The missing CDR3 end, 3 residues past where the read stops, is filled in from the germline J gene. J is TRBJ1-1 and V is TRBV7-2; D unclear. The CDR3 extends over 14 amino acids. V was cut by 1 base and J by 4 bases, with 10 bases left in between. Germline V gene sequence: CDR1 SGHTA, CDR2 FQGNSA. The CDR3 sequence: CASSLDPPGTEAFF. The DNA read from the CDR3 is TGTGCCAGCAGCTTAGACCCCCCCGGCACTGAA.

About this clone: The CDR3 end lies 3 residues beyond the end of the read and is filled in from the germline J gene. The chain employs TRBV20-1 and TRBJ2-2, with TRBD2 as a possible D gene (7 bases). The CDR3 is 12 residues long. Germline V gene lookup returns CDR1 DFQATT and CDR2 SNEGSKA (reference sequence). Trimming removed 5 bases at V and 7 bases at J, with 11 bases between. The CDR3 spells CSAGRGGGELFF. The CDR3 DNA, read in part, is TGCAGTGCTGGGAGGGGGGGCGGGGAG.

CDR3 bases read: TGTGCCAGCTCCTTAGCGGGGGGGCCAGGAGAGACC. Its translation is CASSLAGGPGET. The whole CDR3 region reads CASSLAGGPGETQYF. The chain has TRBV18 and TRBJ2-5; TRBD2 matches 11 bases. The read ends 3 residues shy of where the CDR3 ends; the end is completed using the germline J gene. The CDR3 covers 15 residues. Germline loops: CDR1 KGHSH, CDR2 LQKENI. V trimming: 6 bases; J trimming: 4 bases; junction bases outside the gene matches: 7.

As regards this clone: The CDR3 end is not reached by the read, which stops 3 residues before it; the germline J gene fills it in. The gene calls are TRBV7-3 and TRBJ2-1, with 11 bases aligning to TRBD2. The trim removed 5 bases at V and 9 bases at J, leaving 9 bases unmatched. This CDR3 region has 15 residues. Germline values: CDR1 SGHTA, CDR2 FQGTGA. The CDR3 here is CASSPSLAGGVEQFF. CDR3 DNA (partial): TGTGCCAGCAGCCCCTCCCTAGCGGGAGGTGTTGAG.

The CDR3 is CASSPPGQPSYTF. Incomplete CDR3 DNA: TGTGCCAGCAGCCCCCCGGGACAGCCAAGC. V gene TRBV2 combines with J gene TRBJ1-2; TRBD1 aligns across 7 bases. The read comes to an end 3 residues before the CDR3 does, leaving the germline J gene to fill in the end. Per the germline V gene, CDR1 is SNHLY and CDR2 is FYNNEI. The CDR3 has 13 amino acids. Filled out from reference TRBV2 and TRBJ1-2, the complete variable domain reads EPEVTQTPSHQVTQMGQEVILRCVPISNHLYFYWYRQILGQKVEFLVSFYNNEISEKSEIFDDQFSVERPDGSNFTLKIRSTKLEDSAMYFCASSPPGQPSYTFGSGTRLTVV.

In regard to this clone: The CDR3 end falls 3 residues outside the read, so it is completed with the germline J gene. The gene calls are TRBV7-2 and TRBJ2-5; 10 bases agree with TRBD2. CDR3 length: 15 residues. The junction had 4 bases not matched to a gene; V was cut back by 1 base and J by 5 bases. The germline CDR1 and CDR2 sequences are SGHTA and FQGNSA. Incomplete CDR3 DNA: TGTGCCAGCAGCTTAGTGGAGCGGGAGGGGGAGACC. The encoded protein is CASSLVEREGET. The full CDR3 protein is CASSLVEREGETQYF.

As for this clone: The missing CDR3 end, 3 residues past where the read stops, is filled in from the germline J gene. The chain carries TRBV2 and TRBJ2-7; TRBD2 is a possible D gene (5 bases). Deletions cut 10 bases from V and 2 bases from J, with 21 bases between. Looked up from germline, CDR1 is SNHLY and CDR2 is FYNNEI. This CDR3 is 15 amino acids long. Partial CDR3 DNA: TGTGCCACCCGGGGATCCATTGGACTCGCCTACGAG. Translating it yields CATRGSIGLAYE. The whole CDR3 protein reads CATRGSIGLAYEQYF.

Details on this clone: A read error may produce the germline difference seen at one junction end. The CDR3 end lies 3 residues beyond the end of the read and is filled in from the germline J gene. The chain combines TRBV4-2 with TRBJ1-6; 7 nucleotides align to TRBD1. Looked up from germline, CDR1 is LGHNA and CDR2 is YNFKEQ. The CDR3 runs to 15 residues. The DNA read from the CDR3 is TGCGCCAGCAGCCGGCGACAGGGTCCTGATTCACCC. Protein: CASSRRQGPDSP. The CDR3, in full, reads CASSRRQGPDSPLHF.

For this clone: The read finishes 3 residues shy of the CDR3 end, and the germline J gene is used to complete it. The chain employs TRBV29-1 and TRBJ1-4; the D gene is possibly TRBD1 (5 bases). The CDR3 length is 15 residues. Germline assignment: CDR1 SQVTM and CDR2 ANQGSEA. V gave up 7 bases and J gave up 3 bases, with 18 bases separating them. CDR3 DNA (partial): TGCAGCGCTTTTACGGGACTCAGGGCTAATGAAAAA. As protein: CSAFTGLRANEK. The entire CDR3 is CSAFTGLRANEKLFF.

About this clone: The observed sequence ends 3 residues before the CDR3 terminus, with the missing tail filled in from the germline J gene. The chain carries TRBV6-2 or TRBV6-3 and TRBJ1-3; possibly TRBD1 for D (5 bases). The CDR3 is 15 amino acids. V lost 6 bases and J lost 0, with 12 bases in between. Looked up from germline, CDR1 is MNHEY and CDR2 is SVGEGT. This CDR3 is CASRPDRNSGNTIYF. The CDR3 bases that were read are TGTGCCAGCAGGCCTGACAGAAACTCTGGAAACACC.

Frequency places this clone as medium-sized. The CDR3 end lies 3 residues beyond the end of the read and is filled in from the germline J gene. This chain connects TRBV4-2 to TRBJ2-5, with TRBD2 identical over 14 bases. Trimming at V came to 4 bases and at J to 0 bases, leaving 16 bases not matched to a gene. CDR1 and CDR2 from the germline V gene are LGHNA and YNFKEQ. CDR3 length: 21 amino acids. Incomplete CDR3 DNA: TGTGCCAGCAGCCCCCTGCCTTTTGGACTAGCGGGGGGACTGTACCAAGAGACC. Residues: CASSPLPFGLAGGLYQET. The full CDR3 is CASSPLPFGLAGGLYQETQYF.

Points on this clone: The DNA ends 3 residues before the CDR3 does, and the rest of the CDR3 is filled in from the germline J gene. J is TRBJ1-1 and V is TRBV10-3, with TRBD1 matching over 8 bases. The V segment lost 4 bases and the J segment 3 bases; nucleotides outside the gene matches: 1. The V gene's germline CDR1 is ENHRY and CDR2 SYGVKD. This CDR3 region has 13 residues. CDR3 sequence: CAISVGQDTEAFF. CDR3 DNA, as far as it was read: TGTGCCATCAGTGTGGGACAGGACACTGAA.

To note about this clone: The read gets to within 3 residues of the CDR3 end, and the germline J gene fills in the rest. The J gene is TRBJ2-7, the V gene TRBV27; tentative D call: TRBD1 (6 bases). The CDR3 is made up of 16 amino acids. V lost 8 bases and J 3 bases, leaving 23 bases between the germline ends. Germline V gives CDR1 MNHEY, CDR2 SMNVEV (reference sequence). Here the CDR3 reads CASSPNLQGTLYEQYF. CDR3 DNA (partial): TGTGCCAGCTCACCGAATCTACAGGGTACCCTCTACGAG.

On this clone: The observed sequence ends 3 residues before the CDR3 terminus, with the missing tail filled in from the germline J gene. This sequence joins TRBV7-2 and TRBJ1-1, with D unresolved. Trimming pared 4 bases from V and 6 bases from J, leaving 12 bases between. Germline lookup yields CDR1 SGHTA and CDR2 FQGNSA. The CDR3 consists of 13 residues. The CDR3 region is CASSWRVSSEAFF. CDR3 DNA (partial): TGTGCCAGCAGCTGGCGGGTGAGTTCTGAA.

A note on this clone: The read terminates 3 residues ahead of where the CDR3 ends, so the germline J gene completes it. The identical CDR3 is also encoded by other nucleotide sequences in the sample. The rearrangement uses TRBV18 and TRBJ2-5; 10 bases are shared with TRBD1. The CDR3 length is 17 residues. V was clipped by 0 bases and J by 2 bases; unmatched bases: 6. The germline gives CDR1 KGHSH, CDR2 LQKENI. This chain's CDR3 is CASSPPGQGRGQETQYF. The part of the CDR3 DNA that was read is TGTGCCAGCTCACCACCGGGACAGGGGAGAGGTCAAGAGACC.

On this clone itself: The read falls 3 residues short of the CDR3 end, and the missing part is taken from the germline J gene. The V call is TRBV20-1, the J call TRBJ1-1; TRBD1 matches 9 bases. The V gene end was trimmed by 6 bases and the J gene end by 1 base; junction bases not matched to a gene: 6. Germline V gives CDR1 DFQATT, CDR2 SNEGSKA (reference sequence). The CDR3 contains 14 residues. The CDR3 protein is CSAAQGARNTEAFF. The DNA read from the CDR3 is TGCAGTGCCGCACAGGGGGCGAGGAACACTGAA.

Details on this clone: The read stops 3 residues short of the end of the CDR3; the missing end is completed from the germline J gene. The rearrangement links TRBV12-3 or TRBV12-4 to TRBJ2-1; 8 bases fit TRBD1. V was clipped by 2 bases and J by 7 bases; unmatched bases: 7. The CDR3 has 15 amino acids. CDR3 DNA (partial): TGTGCCAGCAGTTTAAGGACAGGGTACGTGAATGAG. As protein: CASSLRTGYVNE. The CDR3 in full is CASSLRTGYVNEQFF.

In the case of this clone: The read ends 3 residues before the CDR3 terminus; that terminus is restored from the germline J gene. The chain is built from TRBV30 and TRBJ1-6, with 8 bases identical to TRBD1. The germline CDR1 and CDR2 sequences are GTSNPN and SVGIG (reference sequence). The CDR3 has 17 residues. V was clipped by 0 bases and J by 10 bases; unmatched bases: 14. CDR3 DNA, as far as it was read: TGTGCCTGGAGTGTCATATTTTGGGGACAGGTTCAATCACCC. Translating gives CAWSVIFWGQVQSP. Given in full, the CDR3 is CAWSVIFWGQVQSPLHF.

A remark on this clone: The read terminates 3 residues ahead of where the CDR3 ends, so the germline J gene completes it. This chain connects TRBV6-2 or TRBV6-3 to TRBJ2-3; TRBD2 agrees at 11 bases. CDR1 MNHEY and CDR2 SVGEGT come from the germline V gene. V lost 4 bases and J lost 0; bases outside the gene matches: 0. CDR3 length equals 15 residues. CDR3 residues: CASSWTSGSTDTQYF. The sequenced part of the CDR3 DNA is TGTGCCAGCAGTTGGACTAGCGGGAGCACAGATACG.

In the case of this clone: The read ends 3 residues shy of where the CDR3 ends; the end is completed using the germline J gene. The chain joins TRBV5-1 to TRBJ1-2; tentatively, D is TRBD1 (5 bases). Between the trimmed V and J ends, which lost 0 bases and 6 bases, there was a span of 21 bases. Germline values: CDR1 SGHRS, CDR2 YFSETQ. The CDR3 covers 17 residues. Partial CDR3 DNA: TGCGCCAGCAGCTTGGCTGCGCGAGACTGGGGGGGTAATGGC. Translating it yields CASSLAARDWGGNG. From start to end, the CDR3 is CASSLAARDWGGNGYTF. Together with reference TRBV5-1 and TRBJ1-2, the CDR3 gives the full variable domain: KAGVTQTPRYLIKTRGQQVTLSCSPISGHRSVSWYQQTPGQGLQFLFEYFSETQRNKGNFPGRFSGRQFSNSRSEMNVSTLELGDSALYLCASSLAARDWGGNGYTFGSGTRLTVV.

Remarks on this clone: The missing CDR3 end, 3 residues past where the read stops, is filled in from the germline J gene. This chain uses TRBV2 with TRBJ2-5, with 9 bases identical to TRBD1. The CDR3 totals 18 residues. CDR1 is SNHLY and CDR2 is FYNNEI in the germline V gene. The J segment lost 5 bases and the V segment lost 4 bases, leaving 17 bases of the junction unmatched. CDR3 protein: CASSARRRKSTGGETQYF. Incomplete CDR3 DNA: TGTGCCAGCAGTGCTAGAAGAAGAAAGTCGACAGGGGGGGAGACC.